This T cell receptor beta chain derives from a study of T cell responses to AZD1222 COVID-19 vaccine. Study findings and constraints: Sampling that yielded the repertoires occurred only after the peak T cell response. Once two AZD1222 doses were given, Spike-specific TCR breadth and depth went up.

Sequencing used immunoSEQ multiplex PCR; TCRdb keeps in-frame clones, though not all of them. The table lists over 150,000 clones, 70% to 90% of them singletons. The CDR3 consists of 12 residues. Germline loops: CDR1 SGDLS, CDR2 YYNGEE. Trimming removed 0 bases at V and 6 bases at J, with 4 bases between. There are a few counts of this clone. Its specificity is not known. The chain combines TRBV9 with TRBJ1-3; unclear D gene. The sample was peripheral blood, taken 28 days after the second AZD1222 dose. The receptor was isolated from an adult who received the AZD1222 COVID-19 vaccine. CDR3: CASSVDKNTIYF. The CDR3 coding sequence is TGTGCCAGCAGCGTAGACAAAAACACCATATATTTT.